This TCR beta chain was sequenced for a study of beta chain features in type 1 diabetes. Study details: What patients shared with healthy donors was a similar profile of age, gender and cell yields.

The study's findings and limits: TCRB CDR3s from Type 1 diabetes patients were moderately but significantly shorter in all four CD4+ subsets. It was among patients, rather than healthy donors, that naive, central memory and Treg TCRB repertoires appeared more similar.

Averaging approximately 0.11 L, one heparinised blood draw was given by each donor. Expressed TCRB transcripts got sequenced, as all isolated RNA was reverse transcribed. Naive, central memory and regulatory T cell samples averaged about 3.57 million immunoSEQ reads each. The data were produced by immunoSEQ multiplex PCR, yet TCRdb's version contains in-frame clones alone and is incomplete. Found here are around 280,000 clones, around 16% of them singletons; the top ten hold more than 0.015%. Germline CDR1 and CDR2: GTSNPN and SVGIG (reference sequence). CDR3 length equals 14 residues. J was trimmed by 5 bases and V by 3 bases; bases with no gene match: 5. A remark on this clone: Antigen specificity is unknown.

The clonotype was recovered from a man between 18 and 35 years old with type 1 diabetes. The sequencing sample was made of naive CD4+ T cells from blood. The J gene is TRBJ2-5, the V gene TRBV30, with 11 nucleotides matching TRBD2. CDR3 coding DNA: TGTGCCTGGAGCGGGACTAGCGGTGGGGAGACCCAGTACTTC. Encoded protein: CAWSGTSGGETQYF.